The table lists the clone carrying this T cell receptor beta chain with many counts. The target antigen is unknown. These data belong to a study of identical twins. Study-wide results and limits: The study found excess low generation probability among twin-shared out-of-frame alpha sequences. Abundant beta clonotypes from cord blood had fewer insertions, unlike memory repertoires, which showed none.

Using its own MiXCR run on the 5' RACE reads, TCRdb lists one record per CDR3 protein. The top ten clones hold roughly an eighth of a sample with 420,000 or so distinct CDR3 sequences, 18% of them seen once. Sequenced sample: naive T cells sorted from blood. This receptor was taken from a man in his fifties in good health.

CDR3 sequence: CSARFPGQGENQPQHF. For the CDR3, the DNA is TGCAGTGCTAGGTTTCCGGGACAGGGGGAGAATCAGCCCCAGCATTTT. This chain joins TRBV20-1 and TRBJ1-5; 11 positions match TRBD1. CDR3 length equals 16 residues. Germline CDR1 DFQATT, CDR2 SNEGSKA (reference sequence). V lost 3 bases, J lost 4 bases, and 8 bases stayed unmatched.